The 22 T cell receptor beta chains presented below share a single source sample, sequenced in a study of blood T cell repertoires in COVID-19. Assay used: immunoSEQ multiplex PCR; TCRdb lists only in-frame clones, some missing. The table has 350,000 to 450,000 clones, over 85% seen once; the top ten hold about 1.7%. Input material: PBMCs or T cells enriched from blood (not recorded which). The origin of the receptors is a young woman who had recovered from COVID-19.

CDR3 DNA sequence: TGTGCCTGGAGCCTACAGGGGATTCCAGAAAAACTGTTTTTT. Translating gives CAWSLQGIPEKLFF. This chain connects TRBV30 to TRBJ1-4; 7 nucleotides match TRBD1. Germline lookup yields CDR1 GTSNPN and CDR2 SVGIG (reference sequence). V shed 3 bases and J 8 bases; nucleotides not matched to a gene: 9. The CDR3 consists of 14 residues.

The chain carries TRBV6-5 and TRBJ1-4, with 9 bases fitting TRBD1. The germline gives CDR1 MNHEY, CDR2 SVGAGI. After removal of 6 bases from V and 8 bases from J, the junction contained 7 bases not matched to a gene. The CDR3 covers 14 residues. The CDR3 DNA reads TGTGCCAGCAGCCGCGGGACAGGGTACGAAAAACTGTTTTTT. This encodes CASSRGTGYEKLFF.

The chain couples TRBV3-1 (or the pseudogene TRBV3-2) to TRBJ2-1; D is possibly TRBD1 (6 bases). V was trimmed by 3 bases and J by 9 bases, leaving 12 bases between them. CDR1 LGHDT and CDR2 YNNKEL come from the germline V gene (reference sequence). The CDR3 totals 13 residues. CDR3 sequence reads: CASSQTTGGEQFF. Here the CDR3 DNA reads TGTGCCAGCAGCCAGACGACAGGCGGTGAGCAGTTCTTC.

The chain uses TRBV28 and TRBJ2-5, with D tentatively TRBD1 (7 bases). The ends were cut back, 7 bases at V and 9 bases at J, with 21 bases in the middle. This CDR3 region has 14 residues. CDR1 is MDHEN and CDR2 is SYDVKM in the germline V gene. CDR3 amino acids: CASTPTGRREPQYF. CDR3 sequence (DNA): TGTGCCAGCACTCCGACAGGGCGACGGGAGCCCCAGTACTTC.

The gene calls are TRBV9 and TRBJ1-4, with TRBD1 matching 8 bases. The V segment lost 4 bases and the J segment 4 bases; nucleotides outside the gene matches: 12. The germline V gene has CDR1 SGDLS and CDR2 YYNGEE. The CDR3 consists of 17 residues. In nucleotides, the CDR3 is TGTGCCAGCAGCAAAGGTCCGACAGGGGCTTATAATGAAAAACTGTTTTTT. Its translation is CASSKGPTGAYNEKLFF. The full variable domain, in which reference TRBV9 and TRBJ1-4 provide the parts outside the CDR3, is DSGVTQTPKHLITATGQRVTLRCSPRSGDLSVYWYQQSLDQGLQFLIQYYNGEERAKGNILERFSAQQFPDLHSELNLSSLELGDSALYFCASSKGPTGAYNEKLFFGSGTQLSVL.

A few counts support this clone. This chain joins TRBV30 and TRBJ1-3; TRBD1 is a possible D gene (6 bases). V was cut by 5 bases and J by 0 bases, with 11 bases left in between. From germline, CDR1 is GTSNPN and CDR2 SVGIG (reference sequence). This CDR3 comprises 14 residues. The CDR3 DNA follows: TGTGCCTGGGCGAGGGGGTACTCTGGAAACACCATATATTTT. Encoded protein: CAWARGYSGNTIYF.

This rearrangement joins TRBV18 to TRBJ2-1; a possible D gene is TRBD1 (5 bases). CDR1 and CDR2 (germline): KGHSH, LQKENI. The length of the CDR3 is 14 residues. Trimming removed 4 bases from V and 8 bases from J, with 15 bases in between. The CDR3 nucleotides read TGTGCCAGCTCACTGCCGACAGTCATGGATGAGCAGTTCTTC. Its translation: CASSLPTVMDEQFF. The complete variable domain, with remaining parts taken from reference TRBV18 and TRBJ2-1, reads NAGVMQNPRHLVRRRGQEARLRCSPMKGHSHVYWYRQLPEEGLKFMVYLQKENIIDESGMPKERFSAEFPKEGPSILRIQQVVRGDSAAYFCASSLPTVMDEQFFGPGTRLTVL.

This clone occurred once. The chain links TRBV11-2 to TRBJ1-2, with 10 bases lining up with TRBD1. Germline-derived CDR1 and CDR2 are SGHAT and FQNNGV. V shed 5 bases, J shed 7 bases, and the junction held 4 bases outside the gene matches. The CDR3 totals 13 residues. The CDR3 DNA is TGTGCCAGCAGCCCCGACAGGGGGCCTGGCTACACCTTC. It is translated as CASSPDRGPGYTF.

This sequence joins TRBV18 and TRBJ1-5; D is perhaps TRBD1 (5 bases). V lost 3 bases and J lost 4, with 13 bases in between. Germline V CDR1 and CDR2: KGHSH, LQKENI. The CDR3 is 15 amino acids. CDR3 loop: CASSPEWGTNQPQHF. In DNA form, the CDR3 reads TGTGCCAGCTCACCGGAGTGGGGGACTAATCAGCCCCAGCATTTT.

This clone was picked up one time. This sequence joins TRBV7-6 and TRBJ2-7; 10 bases line up with TRBD2. The V segment lost 4 bases and the J segment 2 bases; nucleotides outside the gene matches: 8. CDR3 length: 16 amino acids. Germline V lookup: CDR1 SGHVS, CDR2 FNYEAQ. The CDR3 loop is CASSSGASGSTYEQYF. Written as DNA, the CDR3 is TGTGCCAGCAGCTCTGGGGCTAGCGGGAGTACCTACGAGCAGTACTTC.

The chain carries TRBV10-2 and TRBJ2-3, with 11 bases that match TRBD2. With 8 bases clipped from V and 6 bases from J, the junction kept 10 bases outside the gene matches. Germline values: CDR1 WSHSY, CDR2 SAAADI. The CDR3 consists of 15 residues. CDR3 amino acids: CASGSPSGRSDTQYF. The CDR3 bases are TGCGCCAGCGGGAGCCCTAGCGGGAGGTCCGATACGCAGTATTTT.

This sequence joins TRBV28 and TRBJ2-1; 7 nucleotides match TRBD2. J was trimmed by 4 bases and V by 7 bases; bases with no gene match: 7. The CDR3 extends over 14 amino acids. CDR1 is MDHEN and CDR2 is SYDVKM in the germline V gene. The CDR3 reads CASISSGKYNEQFF. The CDR3 DNA is TGTGCCAGCATTTCTAGCGGAAAGTACAATGAGCAGTTCTTC. Full variable domain (missing parts from reference TRBV28 and TRBJ2-1): DVKVTQSSRYLVKRTGEKVFLECVQDMDHENMFWYRQDPGLGLRLIYFSYDVKMKEKGDIPEGYSVSREKKERFSLILESASTNQTSMYLCASISSGKYNEQFFGPGTRLTVL.

V gene TRBV3-1 (or the pseudogene TRBV3-2) combines with J gene TRBJ2-2; 14 nucleotides line up with TRBD2. The CDR3 contains 19 residues. CDR1 is LGHDT and CDR2 is YNNKEL in the germline V gene (reference sequence). J lost 6 bases, V lost 4 bases, and 13 bases had no gene match. CDR3 amino acids: CASSPPAHSGLAGAGELFF. CDR3 nucleotide sequence: TGTGCCAGCAGCCCCCCTGCTCACTCGGGACTAGCGGGAGCCGGGGAGCTGTTTTTT.

The CDR3 nucleotides read TGTGCCAGCAGTTTTAGTCGGGATTCTAATGAAAAACTGTTTTTT. Its translation: CASSFSRDSNEKLFF. The rearrangement links TRBV28 to TRBJ1-4; D not resolved. Germline assignment: CDR1 MDHEN and CDR2 SYDVKM. V lost 3 bases and J lost 3, with 11 bases in between. The CDR3 has 15 amino acids.

The chain has TRBV7-3 and TRBJ2-1; perhaps TRBD2 as D (6 bases). This CDR3 spans 17 amino acids. Germline CDR1 SGHTA, CDR2 FQGTGA. V dropped 1 base and J dropped 5 bases, with 18 bases sitting between them. The CDR3 region is CASSLRWRGAWDNEQFF. CDR3 bases: TGTGCCAGCAGCTTAAGGTGGAGGGGAGCATGGGACAATGAGCAGTTCTTC. Looking up the rest from reference TRBV7-3 and TRBJ2-1 gives the full variable domain: GAGVSQTPSNKVTEKGKYVELRCDPISGHTALYWYRQSLGQGPEFLIYFQGTGAADDSGLPNDRFFAVRPEGSVSTLKIQRTERGDSAVYLCASSLRWRGAWDNEQFFGPGTRLTVL.

V gene TRBV10-3 combines with J gene TRBJ1-5; 7 bases are shared with TRBD1. V lost 10 bases, J lost 4 bases, and 4 bases stayed unmatched. The CDR3 length is 12 residues. Germline V lookup: CDR1 ENHRY, CDR2 SYGVKD. Here the CDR3 DNA reads TGTGCCAGCAAGGGGGCTAATCAGCCCCAGCATTTT. Protein product: CASKGANQPQHF.

The chain has TRBV6-5 and TRBJ1-2; 7 nucleotides line up with TRBD1. Germline V gene lookup returns CDR1 MNHEY and CDR2 SVGAGI. CDR3 length: 14 residues. With V trimmed by 6 bases and J by 2 bases, 6 bases remained unmatched. CDR3 sequence: CASRRQGLNYGYTF. The CDR3 DNA follows: TGTGCCAGCAGACGACAGGGTCTCAACTATGGCTACACCTTC.

The chain couples TRBV27 to TRBJ1-2; 12 bases are a match to TRBD1. J lost 5 bases, V lost 0 bases, and 7 bases had no gene match. This CDR3 region has 17 residues. Per germline, CDR1 MNHEY and CDR2 SMNVEV (reference sequence). The chain's CDR3 is CASSLSGTGGGRYGYTF. CDR3 sequence (DNA): TGTGCCAGCAGTTTATCTGGGACAGGGGGCGGAAGATATGGCTACACCTTC.

The chain has TRBV28 and TRBJ1-2; 8 bases line up with TRBD1. Germline CDR1 and CDR2: MDHEN and SYDVKM. The CDR3 is made up of 19 amino acids. Losses at the gene ends were 4 bases for V and 8 bases for J; bases not matched to a gene: 24. The CDR3 is CASSSVRVRPGQGNGGYTF. CDR3 coding DNA: TGTGCCAGCAGTTCCGTCCGGGTACGACCCGGACAGGGAAACGGGGGCTACACCTTC.

J is TRBJ2-7 and V is TRBV9; 12 nucleotides line up with TRBD2. In germline, CDR1 is SGDLS, CDR2 YYNGEE. The trim removed 8 bases at V and 1 base at J, leaving 10 bases unmatched. The CDR3 loop spans 16 amino acids. This CDR3 reads CASSRLGTSGSYEQYF. The CDR3 bases are TGTGCCAGTTCTCGACTCGGGACTAGCGGGTCCTACGAGCAGTACTTC.

The chain carries TRBV6-5 and TRBJ2-7, with no clear D. The V end lost 2 bases, the J end lost 6 bases, and 8 bases lay between the germline ends. CDR1 and CDR2 (germline): MNHEY, SVGAGI. This CDR3 has 12 residues. The CDR3 reads CASSYEVVEQYF. The DNA for the CDR3 is TGTGCCAGCAGTTACGAGGTGGTCGAGCAGTACTTC.

This clone was recorded only once. The V and J genes are TRBV28 and TRBJ1-1, with D perhaps TRBD1 (6 bases). CDR1 MDHEN and CDR2 SYDVKM come from the germline V gene. The CDR3 has 15 residues. Deletions cut 5 bases from V and 6 bases from J, with 19 bases between. The CDR3 protein is CASSPPSRGHAEAFF. The CDR3 coding sequence is TGTGCCAGCAGTCCCCCGTCAAGGGGACACGCTGAAGCTTTCTTT.